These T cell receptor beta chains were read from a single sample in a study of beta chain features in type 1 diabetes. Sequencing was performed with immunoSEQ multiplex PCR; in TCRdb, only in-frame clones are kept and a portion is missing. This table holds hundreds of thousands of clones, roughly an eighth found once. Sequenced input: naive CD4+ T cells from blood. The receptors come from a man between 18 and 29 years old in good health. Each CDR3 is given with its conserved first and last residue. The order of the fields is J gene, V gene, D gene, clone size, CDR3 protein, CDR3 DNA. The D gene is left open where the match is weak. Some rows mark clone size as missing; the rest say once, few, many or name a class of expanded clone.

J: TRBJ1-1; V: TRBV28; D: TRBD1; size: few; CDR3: CASSLPGTAQAFF; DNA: TGTGCCAGCAGTTTACCTGGGACAGCCCAAGCTTTCTTT
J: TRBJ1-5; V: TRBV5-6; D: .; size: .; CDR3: CASSPLARVLRQPQHF; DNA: TGTGCCAGCAGCCCCCTTGCGAGGGTGCTTCGTCAGCCCCAGCATTTT
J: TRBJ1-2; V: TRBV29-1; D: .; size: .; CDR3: CSVDGDLYGYTF; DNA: TGCAGCGTTGACGGGGATCTCTATGGCTACACCTTC
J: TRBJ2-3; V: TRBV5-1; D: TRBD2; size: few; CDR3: CASSLVVSGGTDTQYF; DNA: TGCGCCAGCAGCTTGGTTGTCAGCGGGGGTACGGATACGCAGTATTTT
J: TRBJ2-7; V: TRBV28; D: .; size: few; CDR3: CASSRDTPYEQYF; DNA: TGTGCCAGCAGTCGTGACACGCCCTACGAGCAGTACTTC
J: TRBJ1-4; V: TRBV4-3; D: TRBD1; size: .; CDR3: CASSHPTGGREKLFF; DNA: TGCGCCAGCAGCCACCCGACAGGGGGGAGGGAAAAACTGTTTTTT
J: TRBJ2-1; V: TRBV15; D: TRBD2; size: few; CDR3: CATSRDQAVAGFDEQFF; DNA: TGTGCCACCAGCAGAGACCAGGCAGTAGCGGGATTCGATGAGCAGTTCTTC
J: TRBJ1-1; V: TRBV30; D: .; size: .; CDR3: CAWSHSGGDTEAFF; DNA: TGTGCCTGGAGTCACTCCGGCGGGGACACTGAAGCTTTCTTT
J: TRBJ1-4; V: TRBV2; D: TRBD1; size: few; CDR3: CASGDRDRRFF; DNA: TGTGCCAGCGGGGACCGGGACAGGCGTTTTTTT
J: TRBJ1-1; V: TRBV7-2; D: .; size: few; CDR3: CASSLTGQGNTEAFF; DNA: TGTGCCAGCAGCTTAACAGGGCAAGGGAACACTGAAGCTTTCTTT
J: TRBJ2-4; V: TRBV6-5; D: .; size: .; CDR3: CASSYGANLAKNIQYF; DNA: TGTGCCAGCAGTTACGGGGCCAACTTAGCCAAAAACATTCAGTACTTC
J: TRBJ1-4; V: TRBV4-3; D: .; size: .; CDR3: CASSQDVSRGLFF; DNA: TGCGCCAGCAGCCAAGATGTGTCGCGAGGACTGTTTTTT
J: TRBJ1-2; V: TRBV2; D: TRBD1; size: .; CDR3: CASSVGQGGGYTF; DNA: TGTGCCAGCAGTGTCGGACAGGGTGGTGGCTACACCTTC
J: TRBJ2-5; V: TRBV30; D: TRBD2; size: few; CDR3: CAWSISGSIVAYF; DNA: TGTGCCTGGAGTATAAGCGGGAGCATCGTGGCGTACTTC
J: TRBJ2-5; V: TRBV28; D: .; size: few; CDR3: CASSIKEQYF; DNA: TGTGCCAGCAGTATCAAAGAGCAGTACTTC
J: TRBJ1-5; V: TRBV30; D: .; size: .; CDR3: CAWSGTGGPQPQHF; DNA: TGTGCCTGGAGTGGGACGGGGGGCCCTCAGCCCCAGCATTTT
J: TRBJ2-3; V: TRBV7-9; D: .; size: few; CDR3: CASRQPGLRTDTQYF; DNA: TGTGCCAGCAGACAGCCGGGACTCCGCACAGATACGCAGTATTTT
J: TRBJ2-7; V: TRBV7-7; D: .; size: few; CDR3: CASSLNRRDEQYF; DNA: TGTGCTAGCAGCTTAAACAGGCGCGACGAGCAGTACTTC
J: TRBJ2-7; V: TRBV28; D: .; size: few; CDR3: CASSLAWAEQYF; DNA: TGTGCCAGCAGTTTAGCGTGGGCCGAGCAGTACTTC
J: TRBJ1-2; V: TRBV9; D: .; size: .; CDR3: CASSVQGASYGYTF; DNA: TGTGCCAGCAGCGTACAAGGGGCCTCTTATGGCTACACCTTC
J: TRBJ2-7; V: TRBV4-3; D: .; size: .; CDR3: CASSQHLAPPSYEQYF; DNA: TGCGCCAGCAGCCAACATCTAGCACCTCCCTCCTACGAGCAGTACTTC
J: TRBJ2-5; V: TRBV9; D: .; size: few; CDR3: CASSPLGEKETQYF; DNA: TGTGCCAGCAGCCCCCTAGGGGAAAAAGAGACCCAGTACTTC
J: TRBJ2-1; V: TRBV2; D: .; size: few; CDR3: CASRRGGLDSYNEQFF; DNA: TGTGCCAGCAGACGCGGGGGCCTAGACTCCTACAATGAGCAGTTCTTC
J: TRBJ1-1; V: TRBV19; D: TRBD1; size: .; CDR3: CASSDPGQGTFF; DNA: TGTGCCAGTAGCGATCCGGGACAGGGAACTTTCTTT
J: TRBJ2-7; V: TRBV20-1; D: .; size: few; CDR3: CSARIREQYF; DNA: TGCAGTGCTAGAATTCGGGAGCAGTACTTC
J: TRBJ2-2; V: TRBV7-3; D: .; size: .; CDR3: CASSSTGPGELFF; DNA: TGTGCCAGCAGCTCGACAGGTCCCGGGGAGCTGTTTTTT
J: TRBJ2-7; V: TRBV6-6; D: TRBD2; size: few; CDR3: CASSPGTSGGYEQYF; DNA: TGTGCCAGCAGTCCTGGGACTAGCGGGGGGTACGAGCAGTACTTC
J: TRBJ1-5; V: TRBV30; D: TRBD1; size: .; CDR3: CAWSFNPGQGGYSNQPQHF; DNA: TGTGCCTGGAGTTTTAATCCGGGACAGGGGGGATATAGCAATCAGCCCCAGCATTTT
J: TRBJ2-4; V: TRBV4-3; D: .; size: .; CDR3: CASSQDLSRGQAQYF; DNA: TGCGCCAGCAGCCAAGATCTTAGCAGGGGTCAAGCTCAGTACTTC
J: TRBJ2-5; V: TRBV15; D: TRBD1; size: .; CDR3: CATSPPAGGQETQYF; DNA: TGTGCCACCAGCCCCCCCGCAGGGGGACAAGAGACCCAGTACTTC
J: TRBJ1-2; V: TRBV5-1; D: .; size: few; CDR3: CASSLGTYGYTF; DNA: TGCGCCAGCAGCTTGGGAACTTATGGCTACACCTTC
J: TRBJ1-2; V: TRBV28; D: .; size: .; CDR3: CASSPGTGPRDGYTF; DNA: TGTGCCAGCAGTCCCGGGACTGGGCCGCGAGACGGCTACACCTTC
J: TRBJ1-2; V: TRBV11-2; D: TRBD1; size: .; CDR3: CASSSKDRGSGYTF; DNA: TGTGCCAGCAGCTCCAAAGACAGGGGAAGCGGCTACACCTTC
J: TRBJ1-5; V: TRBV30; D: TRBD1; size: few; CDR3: CAWTGQQNQPQHF; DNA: TGTGCCTGGACGGGACAGCAAAATCAGCCCCAGCATTTT
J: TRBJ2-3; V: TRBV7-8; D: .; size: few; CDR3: CASSSSRTDTQYF; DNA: TGTGCCAGCAGCTCCTCTAGAACAGATACGCAGTATTTT
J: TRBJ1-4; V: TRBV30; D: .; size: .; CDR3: CACQWTSRASTNEKLFF; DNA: TGTGCCTGCCAATGGACATCCCGCGCCTCAACTAATGAAAAACTGTTTTTT
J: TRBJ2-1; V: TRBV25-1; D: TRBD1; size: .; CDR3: CASADRGTQFF; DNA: TGTGCCAGCGCTGACAGGGGGACTCAGTTCTTC
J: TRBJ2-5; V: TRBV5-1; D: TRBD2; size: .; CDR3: CASSLGSGGSETQYF; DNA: TGCGCCAGCAGCTTGGGATCGGGGGGATCGGAGACCCAGTACTTC
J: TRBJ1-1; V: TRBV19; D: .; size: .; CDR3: CASKGFTNTEAFF; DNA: TGTGCCAGTAAGGGGTTTACGAACACTGAAGCTTTCTTT
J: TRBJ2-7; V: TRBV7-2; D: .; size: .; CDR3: CASSPSAVTSYEQYF; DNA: TGTGCCAGCAGCCCATCTGCAGTAACCTCCTACGAGCAGTACTTC
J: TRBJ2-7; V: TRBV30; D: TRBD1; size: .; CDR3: CAWSGDRGPYEQYF; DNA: TGTGCCTGGAGTGGGGACAGGGGCCCCTACGAGCAGTACTTC
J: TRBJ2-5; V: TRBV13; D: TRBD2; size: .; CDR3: CASSIDWGGETQYF; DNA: TGTGCCAGCAGCATCGACTGGGGAGGGGAGACCCAGTACTTC
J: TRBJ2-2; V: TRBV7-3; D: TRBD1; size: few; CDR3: CASSRDRGQVGELFF; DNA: TGTGCCAGCAGCCGCGACAGGGGGCAGGTCGGGGAGCTGTTTTTT
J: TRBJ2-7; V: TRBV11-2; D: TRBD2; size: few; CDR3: CASSPFTLAGGWYEQYF; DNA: TGTGCCAGCAGCCCCTTCACTCTAGCGGGAGGGTGGTACGAGCAGTACTTC
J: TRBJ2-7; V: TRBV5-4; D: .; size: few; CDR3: CASTLLGVSENEQYF; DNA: TGTGCCAGCACCCTTTTAGGGGTCTCGGAGAACGAGCAGTACTTC
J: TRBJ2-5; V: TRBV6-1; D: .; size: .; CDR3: CASSELFQETQYF; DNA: TGTGCCAGCAGTGAATTATTCCAAGAGACCCAGTACTTC
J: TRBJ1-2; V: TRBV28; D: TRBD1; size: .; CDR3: CASSRGQAGAYGYTF; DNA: TGTGCCAGCAGCCGGGGACAGGCGGGGGCCTATGGCTACACCTTC
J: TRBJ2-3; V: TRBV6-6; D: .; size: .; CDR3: CASSPRVADTQYF; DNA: TGTGCCAGCAGCCCCCGGGTGGCAGATACGCAGTATTTT
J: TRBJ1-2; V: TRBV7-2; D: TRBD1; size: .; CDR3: CASSPRQGGSGYTF; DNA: TGTGCCAGCAGCCCCCGACAGGGCGGCAGTGGCTACACCTTC
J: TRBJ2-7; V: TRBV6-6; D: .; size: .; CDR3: CASSYNGGYEQYF; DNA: TGTGCCAGCAGTTACAACGGGGGCTACGAGCAGTACTTC
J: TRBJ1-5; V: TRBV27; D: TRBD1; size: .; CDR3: CASRTGHQPQHF; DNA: TGTGCCAGCAGGACAGGGCATCAGCCCCAGCATTTT
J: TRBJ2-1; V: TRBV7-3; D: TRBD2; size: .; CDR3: CASSKSGSPYNEQFF; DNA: TGTGCCAGCAGCAAAAGCGGGAGTCCCTACAATGAGCAGTTCTTC